The 25 T cell receptor beta chains below come from one sample, sequenced in a study of molecular identifiers for immune sequencing clone quantification (dated by TCRdb to 2017 to 2018). Library preparation was by PCR. Data came from an Illumina HiSeq 4000. TCRdb reanalyzed the raw reads on its own, using fastp at Q25 for trimming and MiXCR for clone calling, and kept in-frame beta chains. Every distinct CDR3 protein forms one entry, paired with its most common genes and DNA. The table for this sample lists about 640,000 distinct CDR3 sequences; 15% to 20% of them were counted only once. The top ten hold roughly 0.9% of the sample. Sequencing was carried out using naive CD8+ T cells from blood, with Jurkat cell RNA spiked in. This sample's cell subset or site label indicates: FACS-sorted CD8+CD4-CCR7+CD45RA+ naive T cells. The source of these receptors is a human donor in good health. Some libraries in this study had Jurkat cell RNA spiked in.

In this sample, this clonotype turned up a few times. The V call is TRBV12-3 or TRBV12-4, the J call TRBJ2-7, with 7 positions matching TRBD2. Trimming removed 3 bases from V and 5 bases from J; junction bases left unmatched: 10. CDR3 length: 15 amino acids. The CDR3 loop is CASSLSGRDYNEQYF. The DNA for the CDR3 is TGTGCCAGCAGTTTGTCTGGGAGGGATTACAACGAGCAGTACTTC.

This clonotype appeared many times. V and J are TRBV7-9 and TRBJ1-1; D possibly corresponds to TRBD1 (6 bases). Trimming shortened V by 5 bases and J by 0 bases, and 13 bases separated the two germline ends. This CDR3 has 15 residues. Germline CDR1 and CDR2: SEHNR and FQNEAQ (reference sequence). The CDR3 bases are TGTGCCAGCAGCGCTCAACAGGGAGTGAACACTGAAGCTTTCTTT. It yields the protein CASSAQQGVNTEAFF.

V is TRBV18 and J is TRBJ1-1, with 7 bases fitting TRBD1. The germline CDR1 and CDR2 sequences are KGHSH and LQKENI. V was clipped by 0 bases and J by 8 bases; unmatched bases: 9. CDR3 length: 15 amino acids. The CDR3 nucleotides are TGTGCCAGCTCACCACCGGACAGGCCGGGAGGCGAAGCTTTCTTT. This sequence encodes CASSPPDRPGGEAFF.

This clonotype came up many times. The V call is TRBV19, the J call TRBJ2-3; D remains ambiguous. CDR3 length equals 16 residues. Germline lookup yields CDR1 LNHDA and CDR2 SQIVND (reference sequence). V was clipped by 5 bases and J by 2 bases, with 17 bases between them. CDR3 in amino acids: CASSSTTGPPTDTQYF. In DNA form, the CDR3 reads TGTGCCAGTAGTTCTACAACCGGGCCTCCCACAGATACGCAGTATTTT.

This sequence joins TRBV7-7 and TRBJ1-3, with 8 positions matching TRBD1. This CDR3 has 15 amino acids. With V trimmed by 3 bases and J by 2 bases, 3 bases remained unmatched. Per germline, CDR1 SSHAT and CDR2 FNYEAQ (reference sequence). The CDR3 is CASSLSDRAGNTIYF. CDR3 bases: TGTGCCAGCAGCTTGTCGGACAGGGCTGGAAACACCATATATTTT.

The count of this clonotype is one. In DNA, the CDR3 is TGTGCCAGCAGTTTTAGCGGGATCACCGGGGAGCTGTTTTTT. It yields the protein CASSFSGITGELFF. The chain links TRBV12-3 or TRBV12-4 to TRBJ2-2, with 8 nucleotides matching TRBD2. This CDR3 has 14 residues. J lost 4 bases, V lost 3 bases, and 1 base had no gene match.

This chain uses TRBV6-2 or TRBV6-3 with TRBJ2-7; D remains unclear. V was pared by 7 bases and J by 1 base, with 14 bases between. The V gene's germline CDR1 is MNHEY and CDR2 SVGEGT. CDR3 length: 14 amino acids. CDR3 loop: CASTLVLRSYEQYF. CDR3 in DNA: TGTGCCAGCACGTTGGTTCTTCGTTCCTACGAGCAGTACTTC.

This clonotype was observed at least ten times. The chain employs TRBV5-6 and TRBJ1-5, with a weak D call TRBD1 (6 bases). Germline CDR1 reads SGHDT; CDR2 reads YYEEEE. The CDR3 sequence is 15 residues long. V lost 4 bases and J lost 3, with 14 bases in between. CDR3 nucleotides: TGTGCCAGCAGCGAGAGGACAGCATCCAATCAGCCCCAGCATTTT. Translation gives CASSERTASNQPQHF.

This clonotype has just a few counts. V and J are TRBV19 and TRBJ1-1; D ambiguous. The V gene's germline CDR1 is LNHDA and CDR2 SQIVND (reference sequence). The V gene lost 7 bases and the J gene lost 6 bases, with 15 bases spanning the gap. The CDR3 consists of 13 residues. The CDR3 DNA is TGTGCCAGTATCTCGTCCGGACTCGCTGAAGCTTTCTTT. This codes for CASISSGLAEAFF.

This clonotype came up many times. This chain joins TRBV20-1 and TRBJ2-3, with D maybe TRBD1 (6 bases). The CDR3 extends over 13 amino acids. The germline gives CDR1 DFQATT, CDR2 SNEGSKA (reference sequence). Between the trimmed V and J ends, which lost 6 bases and 2 bases, there was a span of 12 bases. CDR3 bases: TGCAGTGCCATTGACAGGCTCACAGATACGCAGTATTTT. Its protein product is CSAIDRLTDTQYF.

This clonotype has at least ten counts. The chain combines TRBV19 with TRBJ1-5, with D hard to call. The CDR3 consists of 15 residues. Per the germline V gene, CDR1 is LNHDA and CDR2 is SQIVND (reference sequence). Trimming took off 3 bases at V and 0 bases at J, with 9 bases between the two ends. This chain's CDR3 is CASSMSEYSNQPQHF. Here the CDR3 DNA reads TGTGCCAGTAGTATGTCAGAATATAGCAATCAGCCCCAGCATTTT.

As concerns this clonotype: It may be a read error: a sequence one base away is much more abundant. The V and J genes are TRBV5-3 and TRBJ2-3, with D possibly TRBD2 on 6 matching bases. TRBV5-3 is reported as an ORF; its role is uncertain. The CDR3 runs 16 residues. The CDR3 sequence is CASSPVLGLHTDAQYF. The CDR3 bases are TGTGCCAGCAGCCCGGTCCTGGGACTGCACACAGATGCGCAGTATTTT.

At least ten counts were recorded for this clonotype. This CDR3 reads CASSLRGNSPLHF. CDR3 in DNA: TGTGCCAGCAGCTTACGGGGGAATTCACCCCTCCACTTT. The chain links TRBV7-9 to TRBJ1-6; D possibly corresponds to TRBD1 (5 bases). The V gene's germline CDR1 is SEHNR and CDR2 FQNEAQ (reference sequence). The V and J ends lost 2 bases and 7 bases respectively, with 6 bases between them. There are 13 residues in the CDR3.

The chain joins TRBV30 to TRBJ1-3; D call uncertain. Per germline, CDR1 GTSNPN and CDR2 SVGIG (reference sequence). CDR3 size: 14 residues. V gave up 6 bases and J gave up 0 bases, with 12 bases separating them. CDR3 nucleotides: TGTGCCTGCCAGGACGGCAGCTCTGGAAACACCATATATTTT. Translated: CACQDGSSGNTIYF.

This clonotype was observed at least ten times. This chain connects TRBV12-3 or TRBV12-4 to TRBJ2-3; 13 bases line up with TRBD2. Trimming cost V 5 bases and J 2 bases; bases outside gene matches: 1. There are 15 residues in the CDR3. The DNA for the CDR3 is TGTGCCAGCAGTACTAGCGGGGGGGCCACAGATACGCAGTATTTT. The encoded protein is CASSTSGGATDTQYF.

This clonotype has only a few counts. The V and J genes are TRBV20-1 and TRBJ2-1, with 11 nucleotides matching TRBD1. Germline V CDR1 and CDR2: DFQATT, SNEGSKA (reference sequence). Unmatched junction bases numbered 7, after V lost 4 bases and J lost 8 bases. The CDR3 is made up of 14 amino acids. DNA for the CDR3: TGCAGTGCTACTACCGGGACAGGGGGGTATGAGCAGTTCTTC. It is translated as CSATTGTGGYEQFF.

Details on this clonotype: A single base separates this from a much larger clone, so it may be a read error. The V and J genes are TRBV30 and TRBJ1-3; D unresolved. This CDR3 comprises 15 residues. Germline V CDR1 and CDR2: GTSNPN, SVGIG (reference sequence). The CDR3: CAWSGDPTSGNTTYF. In DNA form, the CDR3 reads TGTGCCTGGAGTGGAGACCCAACCTCTGGAAACACCACATATTTT.

J is TRBJ2-1 and V is TRBV20-1, with TRBD2 as a possible D gene (6 bases). The CDR3 loop spans 17 amino acids. The germline CDR1 and CDR2 sequences are DFQATT and SNEGSKA (reference sequence). The V end was cut by 1 base, the J end by 6 bases, with 22 bases between. The CDR3 nucleotides are TGCAGTGCTAGAGGTTCTGAGGTTCCCGGGAGTGGCAATGAGCAGTTCTTC. Translating it yields CSARGSEVPGSGNEQFF.

This clonotype was recorded at least ten times. The V and J genes are TRBV20-1 and TRBJ2-7; D is possibly TRBD2 (6 bases). The CDR3 is made up of 15 amino acids. V lost 4 bases to trimming and J lost 1 base, with 17 bases between them. The germline V gene has CDR1 DFQATT and CDR2 SNEGSKA (reference sequence). Here the CDR3 DNA reads TGCAGTGCTAACCCGCGTGGAGGGGAGTCCTACGAGCAGTACTTC. It is translated as CSANPRGGESYEQYF.

The chain combines TRBV7-6 with TRBJ2-7; D is perhaps TRBD1 or TRBD2 (5 bases each). Germline CDR1 is SGHVS and CDR2 is FNYEAQ. The CDR3 totals 16 residues. V gave up 5 bases and J gave up 6 bases, with 23 bases separating them. This CDR3 reads CASSPSSGGAIPEQYF. The CDR3 nucleotides are TGTGCCAGCAGCCCCTCCAGTGGGGGAGCAATTCCCGAGCAGTACTTC. Based on the CDR3 plus reference TRBV7-6 and TRBJ2-7, the full variable domain is GAGVSQSPRYKVTKRGQDVALRCDPISGHVSLYWYRQALGQGPEFLTYFNYEAQQDKSGLPNDRFSAERPEGSISTLTIQRTEQRDSAMYRCASSPSSGGAIPEQYFGPGTRLTVT.

As for this clonotype: One base away lies a much larger clone, so this may be a sequencing read error. Here the CDR3 reads CASSFHPGLAGGALEQETQYF. CDR3 bases: TGTGCCAGCAGCTTTCACCCGGGACTAGCGGGGGGGGCGTTGGAGCAAGAGACCCAGTACTTC. The V gene is TRBV5-3, the J gene TRBJ2-5; 16 nucleotides match TRBD2. TRBV5-3 is marked as an open reading frame, function uncertain. The CDR3 runs 21 residues.

Details on this clonotype: In this CDR3 the conserved last residue, phenylalanine or tryptophan, is missing, so a read error is likely. V and J are TRBV9 and TRBJ2-3; TRBD2 matches at 7 bases. The CDR3 has 13 amino acids. V lost 4 bases and J lost 7; bases outside the gene matches: 6. The germline V gene encodes CDR1 SGDLS and CDR2 YYNGEE. CDR3 coding DNA: TGTGCCAGCAGCACGGGGGGAGCTAATACGCAGTATTCT. Its protein is CASSTGGANTQYS.

This clonotype appeared many times. This rearrangement joins TRBV4-1 to TRBJ1-5, with D possibly matching TRBD1 (5 bases). The CDR3 consists of 14 residues. The germline V gene has CDR1 MGHRA and CDR2 YSYEKL. Trimming removed 3 bases at V and 4 bases at J, with 10 bases between. CDR3 sequence: CASSQTGGNQPQHF. CDR3 DNA sequence: TGCGCCAGCAGCCAGACCGGGGGTAATCAGCCCCAGCATTTT.

On this clonotype itself: This could be a read error, since a much larger clone is one nucleotide away. The chain carries TRBV15 and TRBJ1-4; D remains ambiguous. The V end was cut by 0 bases, the J end by 8 bases, with 10 bases between. Germline V lookup: CDR1 LNHNV, CDR2 YYDKDF (reference sequence). The CDR3 has 14 residues. The CDR3, as DNA: TGTGCCACCAGCAGAGATCGGATGGGAGAAAAACTGTTTTTT. Translating it yields CATSRDRMGEKLFF. Drawing the rest from reference TRBV15 and TRBJ1-4, the complete variable domain is DAMVIQNPRYQVTQFGKPVTLSCSQTLNHNVMYWYQQKSSQAPKLLFHYYDKDFNNEADTPDNFQSRRPNTSFCFLDIRSPGLGDTAMYLCATSRDRMGEKLFFGSGTQLSVL.

This clonotype came up a few times. This sequence joins TRBV19 and TRBJ2-5, with no clear D. This CDR3 has 14 residues. V lost 5 bases and J 4 bases, leaving 14 bases between the germline ends. CDR1 and CDR2 from the germline V gene are LNHDA and SQIVND (reference sequence). The DNA of the CDR3 is TGTGCCAGTAGTCCAGCGATGACGAGAGAGACCCAGTACTTC. This translates into CASSPAMTRETQYF.